This T cell receptor beta chain was captured by sequencing in a study of blood T cell repertoires in COVID-19 (dated by TCRdb to 2020 to 2022). Notes on the research overall: Samples from collaborators originated in the United States, Italy and Spain and spanned both the acute and convalescent phases of COVID-19. The material from the prospective study consisted of cDNA or gDNA derived from T cells, B-cell-depleted T cells, or PBMCs. Subjects who had been exposed to COVID-19, were actively infected with it, or had recovered from it provided the deeply sampled blood TCRbeta repertoires that made up the dataset. The repertoires were made available in a free public database intended to serve as a resource for research on the immune response to SARS-CoV-2. The samples were drawn from two sources: the first 160 participants of the ongoing ImmuneRACE study, and 1,000 to 1,500 subjects contributed by 6 global collaborators. Nearly every sample came with metadata listing a de-identified subject ID, COVID-19 status, age in years and sex. Where available, HLA class I and class II types were taken from metadata supplied by the sample provider and were not determined by assay-based typing. Here is what the overall study found, with its caveats: The quantity of clinical and demographic metadata differed by source and by participant and was supplied without curation.

For CDR1 and CDR2, the germline V gene (reference sequence) lists LNHDA and SQIVND. Germline trimming amounts to 3 bases on V and 0 bases on J, with 8 as the count of junction bases outside the gene matches. The CDR3 runs 18 residues from the cysteine to the phenylalanine. Of the read, only the CDR3 DNA is kept; its 54 bases are in frame from base 1. On this clone itself: Its recognized antigen is unknown. The sample holds no much larger clone one base away, and base qualities are not on file.

Whole blood was collected in K2EDTA tubes by collaborating institutions according to the institutions' own protocols. Collaborator samples were shipped for TCRbeta analysis as frozen whole blood, isolated PBMCs, or DNA extracted from either sample type. The immunoSEQ Assay, a bias-controlled multiplex PCR, was used to amplify TCRbeta CDR3 regions from genomic DNA. The paper's processing steps were these. The number of nucleated cells in each sample was estimated by amplification of reference gene primers within the assay. To quantify the absolute abundance of each unique TCRbeta CDR3 rearrangement, sequence reads were collapsed and filtered. For each sample, productive Simpson clonality was calculated as the square root of Simpson's diversity index over productive rearrangements. As stored in TCRdb, this immuneACCESS dataset retains in-frame rearrangements with V and J assigned. A fraction of the clones does not appear; measured against another copy, unresolved V genes explain less than half of the discrepancy, and the remainder lacks a known reason. V, J and clone size are those of that table, while D and trimming were read from the DNA. The sample table lists about 150,000 clones, 65% to 85% of them with a count of one. In total, the top ten clones hold roughly 11% of the sample.

This TCR derives from an older man with active or convalescent COVID-19. Sequencing used peripheral blood. The receptor chain draws on TRBV19 and TRBJ2-1; 10 bases in between match TRBD2. The DNA is TGTGCCAGTAGTATCGGGACTAGCGCCAGGAGCTCCTACAATGAGCAGTTCTTC. This translates into CASSIGTSARSSYNEQFF.